Following are 8 T cell receptor beta chains from one sample sequenced in a study of PD-1 blockade in classical Hodgkin lymphoma (dated by TCRdb to the early 2020s). Library preparation was by the immunoSEQ multiplex PCR assay. The clones in this table, taken by TCRdb from immuneACCESS, are in-frame only. Not every clone is retained; where verified, under half of the shortfall comes from an unresolved V gene, and the cause of the rest is unknown. The sample includes roughly 20,000 clones, with approximately 73% observed a single time. 20% to 25% of the sample comes from the top ten. Reading the label with the study, this specimen's time point is: cycle 4 day 1 (C4D1), after more than five weeks of nivolumab. Every trial patient had relapsed after autologous stem cell transplantation, and cohorts A, B and C differed in prior brentuximab vedotin exposure. Source: peripheral blood mononuclear cells (PBMCs), taken before the fourth cycle of nivolumab. The receptors come from a human donor with classical Hodgkin lymphoma.

The rearrangement joins TRBV6-5 to TRBJ1-4; TRBD1 might be the D (5 bases). The CDR3 sequence is 15 residues long. CDR1 and CDR2 (germline): MNHEY, SVGAGI. Trimming removed 6 bases from V and 0 bases from J, with 11 bases in between. The CDR3 is CASRRDPATNEKLFF. CDR3 DNA sequence: TGTGCCAGCAGGCGGGACCCTGCAACTAATGAAAAACTGTTTTTT.

V is TRBV28 and J is TRBJ1-2, with TRBD1 as a possible D gene (5 bases). Germline V gene lookup returns CDR1 MDHEN and CDR2 SYDVKM. Between the trimmed V and J ends, which lost 5 bases and 4 bases, there was a span of 14 bases. This CDR3 is 14 amino acids long. CDR3 loop: CASSINRQVYGYTF. CDR3 DNA sequence: TGTGCCAGCAGTATAAACAGGCAAGTCTATGGCTACACCTTC.

Remarks on this clone: The same CDR3 arises from other DNA sequences in this sample as well. This chain joins TRBV5-1 and TRBJ2-1; tentatively, D is TRBD2 (5 bases). The germline gives CDR1 SGHRS, CDR2 YFSETQ. The germline V and J ends were trimmed by 1 base and 4 bases, with 12 bases remaining between them. This CDR3 comprises 15 residues. CDR3 region: CASSLTSSPYNEQFF. For the CDR3, the DNA is TGCGCCAGCAGCTTGACTAGTTCCCCTTACAATGAGCAGTTCTTC.

CDR3 nucleotide sequence: TGCAGCGTTGCGAAGGGCTCCCTAGAGACCCAGTACTTC. It codes for CSVAKGSLETQYF. The chain employs TRBV29-1 and TRBJ2-5; no reliable D call. The length of the CDR3 is 13 residues. Germline-derived CDR1 and CDR2 are SQVTM and ANQGSEA. V gave up 4 bases and J gave up 4 bases, with 13 bases separating them.

V is TRBV7-8 and J is TRBJ1-1; a weak D match, TRBD1 (6 bases). The CDR3 sequence is 13 residues long. Germline CDR1 SGHVS, CDR2 FQNEAQ. V lost 5 bases and J lost 0, with 7 bases in between. The CDR3 here is CASSRDMNTEAFF. As DNA, the CDR3 is TGTGCCAGCAGCCGGGACATGAACACTGAAGCTTTCTTT.

This clone appeared a few times. This rearrangement joins TRBV4-3 to TRBJ1-4; TRBD1 matches at 11 bases. In germline, CDR1 is LGHNA, CDR2 YSLEER. The junction had 2 bases not matched to a gene; V was cut back by 0 bases and J by 8 bases. The CDR3 totals 15 residues. The CDR3 sequence: CASSQEGTGGEKLFF. The CDR3, as DNA: TGCGCCAGCAGCCAAGAAGGGACAGGGGGAGAAAAACTGTTTTTT.

This clone showed up just a few times. The chain has TRBV28 and TRBJ2-7; D assignment may be TRBD1 or TRBD2 (5 bases each). CDR1 is MDHEN and CDR2 is SYDVKM in the germline V gene. Trimming cost V 3 bases and J 6 bases, with 12 bases left between them. CDR3 length equals 13 residues. The CDR3 coding sequence is TGTGCCAGCAGTTTTCGAGGGGCGCGCGAGCAGTACGTC. Its translation is CASSFRGAREQYV.

The CDR3 region has the DNA TGTGCCAGTCGATTTTCAGGGGTCGAAACTAGCACAGATACGCAGTATTTT. Translating gives CASRFSGVETSTDTQYF. This sequence joins TRBV19 and TRBJ2-3, with D possibly matching TRBD1 (6 bases). CDR1 and CDR2 from the germline V gene are LNHDA and SQIVND (reference sequence). This CDR3 contains 17 residues. Trimming removed 8 bases from V and 0 bases from J, with 21 bases in between.